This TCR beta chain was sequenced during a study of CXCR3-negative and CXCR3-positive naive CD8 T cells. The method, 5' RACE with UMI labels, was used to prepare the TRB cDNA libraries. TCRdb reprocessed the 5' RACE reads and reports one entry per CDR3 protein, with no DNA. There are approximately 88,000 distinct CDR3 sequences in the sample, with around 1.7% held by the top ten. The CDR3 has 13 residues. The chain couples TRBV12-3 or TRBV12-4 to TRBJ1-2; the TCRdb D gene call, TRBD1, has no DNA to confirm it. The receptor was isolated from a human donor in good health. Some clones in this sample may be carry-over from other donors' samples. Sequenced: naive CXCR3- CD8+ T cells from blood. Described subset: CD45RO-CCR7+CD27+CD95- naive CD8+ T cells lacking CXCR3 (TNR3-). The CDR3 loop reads CASSERQGYGYTF.